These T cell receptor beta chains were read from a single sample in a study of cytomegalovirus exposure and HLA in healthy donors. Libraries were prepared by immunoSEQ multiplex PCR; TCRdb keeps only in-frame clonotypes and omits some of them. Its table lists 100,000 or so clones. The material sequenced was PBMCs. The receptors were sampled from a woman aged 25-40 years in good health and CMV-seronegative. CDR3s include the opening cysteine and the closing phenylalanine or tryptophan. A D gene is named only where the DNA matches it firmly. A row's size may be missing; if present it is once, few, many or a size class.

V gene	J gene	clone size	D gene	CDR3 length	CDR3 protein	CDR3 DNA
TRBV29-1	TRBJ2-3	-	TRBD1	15	CSVARQGISTDTQYF	TGCAGCGTGGCCAGACAGGGGATTAGCACAGATACGCAGTATTTT
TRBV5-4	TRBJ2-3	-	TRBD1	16	CASSLIPDRSTDTQYF	TGTGCCAGCAGCCTAATACCGGACAGGAGCACAGATACGCAGTATTTT
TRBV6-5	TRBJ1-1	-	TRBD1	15	CATVRDRLVNTEAFF	TGTGCCACAGTGAGGGACAGGTTGGTGAACACTGAAGCTTTCTTT
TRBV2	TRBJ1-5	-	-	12	CASRRVNQPQHF	TGTGCCAGCCGCAGGGTCAATCAGCCCCAGCATTTT
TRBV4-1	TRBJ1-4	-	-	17	CASSQAFRQATNEKLFF	TGCGCCAGCAGCCAAGCCTTTCGACAGGCAACTAATGAAAAACTGTTTTTT
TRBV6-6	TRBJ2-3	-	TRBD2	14	CASSGTSGEDTQYF	TGTGCCAGCAGCGGGACTAGCGGGGAGGATACGCAGTATTTT
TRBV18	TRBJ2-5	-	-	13	CASSPSAGDSQYF	TGTGCCAGCTCACCCTCAGCAGGGGATAGCCAGTACTTC
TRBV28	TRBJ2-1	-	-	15	CASISQGEAYNEQFF	TGTGCCAGCATCTCTCAGGGGGAGGCTTACAATGAGCAGTTCTTC
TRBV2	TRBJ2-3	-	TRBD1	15	CASSRQGRSTDTQYF	TGTGCCAGCAGTCGACAGGGGCGTAGCACAGATACGCAGTATTTT
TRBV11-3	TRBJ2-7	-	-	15	CASSLDPGLHYEQYF	TGTGCCAGCAGCTTAGATCCAGGGCTCCACTACGAGCAGTACTTC
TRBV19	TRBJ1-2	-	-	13	CASSIFQAHGYTF	TGTGCCAGTAGTATTTTCCAGGCCCATGGCTACACCTTC
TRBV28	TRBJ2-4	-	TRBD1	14	CASRTTGVRDIQYF	TGTGCCAGCAGGACCACAGGGGTTCGGGACATTCAGTACTTC
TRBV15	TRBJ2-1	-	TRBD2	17	CATSRDSSGSSYNEQFF	TGTGCCACCAGCAGAGACTCTAGCGGCTCCTCCTACAATGAGCAGTTCTTC
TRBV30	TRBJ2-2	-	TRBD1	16	CAWSPGTGGYTGELFF	TGTGCCTGGAGCCCCGGGACAGGGGGCTACACCGGGGAGCTGTTTTTT
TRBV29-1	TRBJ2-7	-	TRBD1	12	CSAGQVSYEQYF	TGCAGCGCAGGACAGGTTTCCTACGAGCAGTACTTC
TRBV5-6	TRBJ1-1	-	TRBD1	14	CASSWGQGNTEAFF	TGTGCCAGCAGCTGGGGACAGGGGAACACTGAAGCTTTCTTT
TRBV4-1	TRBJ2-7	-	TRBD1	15	CASSQDLGRGYEQYF	TGCGCCAGCAGCCAAGATCTTGGCAGGGGGTACGAGCAGTACTTC
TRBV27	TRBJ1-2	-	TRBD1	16	CASRPSGTGGGYGYTF	TGTGCCAGCAGACCCTCCGGGACAGGGGGCGGTTATGGCTACACCTTC
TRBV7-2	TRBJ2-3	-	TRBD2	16	CASSSGLAGPTDTQYF	TGTGCCAGCAGCTCCGGACTAGCGGGACCCACAGATACGCAGTATTTT
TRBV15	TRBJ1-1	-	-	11	CATSQGTEAFF	TGTGCCACCAGCCAGGGGACTGAAGCTTTCTTT
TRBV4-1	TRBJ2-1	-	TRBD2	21	CASSSHGGTSGSLSSYNEQFF	TGCGCCAGCAGCTCGCACGGGGGGACTAGCGGGAGCCTAAGCTCCTACAATGAGCAGTTCTTC
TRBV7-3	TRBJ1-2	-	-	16	CASSSKPQGIRYGYTF	TGTGCCAGCAGCTCCAAACCACAGGGAATTCGCTATGGCTACACCTTC
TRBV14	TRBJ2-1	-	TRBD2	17	CASSQDWGGGRRNEQFF	TGTGCCAGCAGCCAAGATTGGGGAGGCGGGAGGAGGAATGAGCAGTTCTTC
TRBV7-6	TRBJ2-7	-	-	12	CASSLGFHEQYF	TGTGCCAGCAGCCTCGGGTTCCACGAGCAGTACTTC
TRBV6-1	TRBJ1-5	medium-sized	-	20	CASSENVVGRGGTSNQPQHF	TGTGCCAGCAGTGAAAATGTGGTAGGGAGGGGGGGGACCTCTAATCAGCCCCAGCATTTT
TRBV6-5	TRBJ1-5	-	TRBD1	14	CASRAGGAGQPQHF	TGTGCCAGCAGGGCAGGGGGCGCGGGGCAGCCCCAGCATTTT
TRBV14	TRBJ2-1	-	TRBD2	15	CASRTGTSDYNEQFF	TGTGCCAGCAGAACCGGGACTAGCGACTACAATGAGCAGTTCTTC
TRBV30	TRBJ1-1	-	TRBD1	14	CAWSWWTGNTEAFF	TGTGCCTGGAGTTGGTGGACAGGGAACACTGAAGCTTTCTTT
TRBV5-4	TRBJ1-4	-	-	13	CASSFRGGEKLFF	TGTGCCAGCAGCTTCCGCGGAGGGGAAAAACTGTTTTTT
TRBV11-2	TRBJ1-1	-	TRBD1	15	CASSLTGGESGEAFF	TGTGCCAGCAGCTTGACAGGGGGGGAATCTGGGGAAGCTTTCTTT
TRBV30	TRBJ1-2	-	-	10	CAWGASGYTF	TGTGCCTGGGGGGCTAGTGGCTACACCTTC
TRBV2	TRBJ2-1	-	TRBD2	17	CASSTGTSGSSYNEQFF	TGTGCCAGCAGTACCGGGACTAGCGGGAGCTCCTACAATGAGCAGTTCTTC
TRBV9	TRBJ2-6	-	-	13	CASSPTGANVLTF	TGTGCCAGCAGCCCCACTGGGGCCAACGTCCTGACTTTC
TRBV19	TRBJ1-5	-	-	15	CATKTGGRWNQPQHF	TGTGCCACCAAGACTGGGGGCAGGTGGAATCAGCCCCAGCATTTT
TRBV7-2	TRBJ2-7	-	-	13	CASSLVPTPEQYF	TGTGCCAGCAGCTTAGTTCCAACTCCCGAGCAGTACTTC
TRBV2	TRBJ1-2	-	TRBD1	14	CASIRDREVEGYTF	TGTGCCAGCATTAGAGACAGGGAAGTGGAGGGCTACACCTTC
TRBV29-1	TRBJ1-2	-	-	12	CSVGPTGIAYTF	TGCAGCGTTGGCCCGACGGGTATCGCCTACACCTTC
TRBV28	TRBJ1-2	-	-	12	CASNPGGHGYTF	TGTGCCAGCAACCCGGGCGGGCATGGCTACACCTTC